The 22 T cell receptor beta chains in this list originate from one sample, sequenced in a study of T cell responses to AZD1222 COVID-19 vaccine. Only in-frame clones appear in the TCRdb table, and some are missing; sequencing was by immunoSEQ multiplex PCR. This table has about 90,000 clones, around 91% appearing once. The input for sequencing was peripheral blood, taken on day 0 of MenACWY control vaccination. The receptors here all came from an adult in good health.

The gene calls are TRBV7-2 and TRBJ1-5, with a possible D match to TRBD1 (6 bases). CDR3 length: 16 amino acids. The germline gives CDR1 SGHTA, CDR2 FQGNSA. Trimming shortened V by 4 bases and J by 2 bases, and 15 bases separated the two germline ends. CDR3 sequence: CASSSRGGQGNQPQHF. The CDR3 nucleotides read TGTGCCAGCAGCTCGAGGGGGGGGCAGGGCAATCAGCCCCAGCATTTT.

The chain carries TRBV27 and TRBJ2-7, with D possibly TRBD1 on 6 matching bases. V lost 6 bases, J lost 2 bases, and 8 bases lay in between. This CDR3 is built from 12 residues. Germline V lookup: CDR1 MNHEY, CDR2 SMNVEV (reference sequence). Written as DNA, the CDR3 is TGTGCCAGCAGGGGACAAACCTACGAGCAGTACTTC. It specifies CASRGQTYEQYF.

The V gene is TRBV6-6, the J gene TRBJ2-5; a weak D match, TRBD2 (6 bases). The CDR3 is 13 residues long. Germline values: CDR1 MNHNY, CDR2 SVGAGI (reference sequence). V lost 5 bases to trimming and J lost 5 bases, with 12 bases between them. The CDR3 nucleotides are TGTGCCAGCAGTCCGGGGGTCACGGAGACCCAGTACTTC. It encodes CASSPGVTETQYF.

This sequence joins TRBV28 and TRBJ2-1, with D tentatively TRBD1 (6 bases). The CDR3 runs 15 residues. V was trimmed by 2 bases and J by 8 bases, leaving 16 bases between them. Germline V gene sequence: CDR1 MDHEN, CDR2 SYDVKM. The CDR3, as DNA: TGTGCCAGCAGTTTAGGGACACTCGAGGGCCATGAGCAGTTCTTC. This encodes CASSLGTLEGHEQFF. The variable domain in full, completed from reference TRBV28 and TRBJ2-1, reads DVKVTQSSRYLVKRTGEKVFLECVQDMDHENMFWYRQDPGLGLRLIYFSYDVKMKEKGDIPEGYSVSREKKERFSLILESASTNQTSMYLCASSLGTLEGHEQFFGPGTRLTVL.

The chain has TRBV5-8 and TRBJ1-5; D perhaps matches TRBD1 (5 bases). The CDR3 consists of 15 residues. The V gene's germline CDR1 is SGHTS and CDR2 YDEGEE. Trimming pared 5 bases from V and 2 bases from J, leaving 14 bases between. Here the CDR3 reads CASRGPLRGNQPQHF. The CDR3 bases are TGTGCCAGCAGGGGACCTCTTAGGGGCAATCAGCCCCAGCATTTT.

This chain joins TRBV9 and TRBJ1-1, with a possible D match to TRBD1 (6 bases). CDR1 and CDR2 (germline): SGDLS, YYNGEE. V lost 1 base and J 1 base, leaving 11 bases between the germline ends. The CDR3 loop spans 15 amino acids. DNA for the CDR3: TGTGCCAGCAGCGTAAGCCGGACAGCGAACACTGAAGCTTTCTTT. This translates into CASSVSRTANTEAFF.

V usage is TRBV28 and J usage is TRBJ2-3; possible D gene TRBD1, 6 bases. The germline V and J ends were trimmed by 6 bases and 4 bases, with 14 bases remaining between them. From germline, CDR1 is MDHEN and CDR2 SYDVKM. The CDR3 loop spans 14 amino acids. The CDR3 loop is CASSLTQGSDTQYF. Here the CDR3 DNA reads TGTGCCAGCAGCCTCACACAGGGCTCAGATACGCAGTATTTT.

This sequence joins TRBV3-1 (or the pseudogene TRBV3-2) and TRBJ2-5, with 8 bases matching TRBD1. Germline V CDR1 and CDR2: LGHDT, YNNKEL (reference sequence). The CDR3 contains 17 residues. V shed 4 bases, J shed 0 bases, and the junction held 10 bases outside the gene matches. The CDR3 coding sequence is TGTGCCAGCAGCCCCCGAGCGCTGGGACAGGACCAAGAGACCCAGTACTTC. Translating it yields CASSPRALGQDQETQYF.

The J gene is TRBJ2-2, the V gene TRBV6-5; D not certain. Germline V CDR1 and CDR2: MNHEY, SVGAGI. The V and J ends lost 0 bases and 1 base respectively, with 9 bases between them. The CDR3 has 16 amino acids. The CDR3 sequence: CASSYSATVNTGELFF. For the CDR3, the DNA is TGTGCCAGCAGTTACTCGGCGACGGTGAACACCGGGGAGCTGTTTTTT.

This chain uses TRBV10-3 with TRBJ2-1, with 12 nucleotides matching TRBD1. The trim removed 7 bases at V and 8 bases at J, leaving 3 bases unmatched. The CDR3 loop spans 13 amino acids. The V gene's germline CDR1 is ENHRY and CDR2 SYGVKD. CDR3 amino acids: CAIKGQGADEQFF. CDR3 coding DNA: TGTGCCATCAAGGGACAGGGGGCCGATGAGCAGTTCTTC.

The CDR3 is CASRPQGLAYEQYF. CDR3 nucleotide sequence: TGTGCCAGCAGACCACAGGGCCTCGCCTACGAGCAGTACTTC. The chain combines TRBV28 with TRBJ2-7, with D possibly TRBD1 on 6 matching bases. CDR1 MDHEN and CDR2 SYDVKM come from the germline V gene. The CDR3 totals 14 residues. Between the trimmed V and J ends, which lost 6 bases and 2 bases, there was a span of 14 bases.

This rearrangement joins TRBV6-2 or TRBV6-3 to TRBJ1-1; D ambiguous. Germline V gene data show CDR1 as MNHEY and CDR2 as SVGEGT. CDR3 length equals 11 residues. With 3 bases removed from V and 4 bases from J, the gap between germline ends came to 3 bases. The CDR3: CASSYATEAFF. In DNA, the CDR3 is TGTGCCAGCAGTTATGCCACTGAAGCTTTCTTT.

This chain links TRBV11-2 with TRBJ2-6, with D uncertain. This CDR3 is 15 amino acids long. Germline values: CDR1 SGHAT, CDR2 FQNNGV. V lost 5 bases to trimming and J lost 0 bases, with 8 bases between them. The CDR3, as DNA: TGTGCCAGCAGCCCGGCCCGCTCTGGGGCCAACGTCCTGACTTTC. It yields the protein CASSPARSGANVLTF.

CDR3 coding DNA: TGCGCCAGCAGTCGTAGCGGGAGCGCCACAGATACGCAGTATTTT. Amino acids: CASSRSGSATDTQYF. This chain uses TRBV5-1 with TRBJ2-3; 9 nucleotides align to TRBD2. The CDR3 contains 15 residues. Germline V gene data show CDR1 as SGHRS and CDR2 as YFSETQ. V shed 5 bases and J 2 bases; nucleotides not matched to a gene: 6.

The chain has TRBV28 and TRBJ2-3, with 10 bases identical to TRBD2. The CDR3 contains 16 residues. In germline, CDR1 is MDHEN, CDR2 SYDVKM. V trimming: 7 bases; J trimming: 2 bases; junction bases outside the gene matches: 9. The CDR3 DNA is TGTGCCAGCAACATAGCGGGAGGACTGATCACAGATACGCAGTATTTT. Its protein is CASNIAGGLITDTQYF. Full variable domain (remainder filled in from reference TRBV28 and TRBJ2-3): DVKVTQSSRYLVKRTGEKVFLECVQDMDHENMFWYRQDPGLGLRLIYFSYDVKMKEKGDIPEGYSVSREKKERFSLILESASTNQTSMYLCASNIAGGLITDTQYFGPGTRLTVL.

The chain has TRBV4-3 and TRBJ1-3; no reliable D call. The V gene lost 1 base and the J gene lost 4 bases, with 5 bases spanning the gap. CDR1 LGHNA and CDR2 YSLEER come from the germline V gene. The CDR3 sequence is 13 residues long. CDR3 sequence: CASSQGGGNTIYF. The DNA for the CDR3 is TGCGCCAGCAGCCAAGGCGGAGGAAACACCATATATTTT.

This rearrangement joins TRBV6-5 to TRBJ2-5, with 12 bases matching TRBD2. The trim removed 5 bases at V and 5 bases at J, leaving 6 bases unmatched. Germline V gives CDR1 MNHEY, CDR2 SVGAGI. CDR3 length: 15 amino acids. The CDR3 loop is CASSRTSGTGETQYF. CDR3 DNA sequence: TGTGCCAGCAGTCGGACTAGCGGGACGGGGGAGACCCAGTACTTC.

The chain has TRBV4-3 and TRBJ1-2; 8 bases fit TRBD1. Germline assignment: CDR1 LGHNA and CDR2 YSLEER. The CDR3 is made up of 17 amino acids. V shed 5 bases, J shed 4 bases, and the junction held 15 bases outside the gene matches. CDR3 sequence: CASSISSGGAASYGYTF. Here the CDR3 DNA reads TGCGCCAGCAGCATTTCGTCAGGGGGCGCAGCTAGCTATGGCTACACCTTC.

The chain links TRBV6-4 to TRBJ1-5; D remains unclear. V lost 2 bases and J lost 4, with 9 bases in between. Per the germline V gene, CDR1 is MRHNA and CDR2 is SNTAGT. There are 14 residues in the CDR3. CDR3 coding DNA: TGTGCCAGCAGTGACACGGGAATAAATCAGCCCCAGCATTTT. It is translated as CASSDTGINQPQHF.

CDR3 protein: CASSQLAGVAKNIQYF. CDR3 bases: TGTGCCAGCAGTCAACTAGCGGGAGTAGCCAAAAACATTCAGTACTTC. The chain couples TRBV6-2 or TRBV6-3 to TRBJ2-4, with 11 nucleotides matching TRBD2. Germline V gene data show CDR1 as MNHEY and CDR2 as SVGEGT. CDR3 length: 16 residues. Trimming cost V 5 bases and J 0 bases; bases outside gene matches: 3.

The rearrangement links TRBV10-3 to TRBJ2-1; 10 nucleotides align to TRBD2. The germline V gene has CDR1 ENHRY and CDR2 SYGVKD. V dropped 6 bases and J dropped 5; count of bases not matched to a gene: 7. This CDR3 has 15 residues. For the CDR3, the DNA is TGTGCCATCAGGATCGCTAGCGGGGGAAACAATGAGCAGTTCTTC. Translated, it gives CAIRIASGGNNEQFF.

The chain carries TRBV11-2 and TRBJ1-3; 10 bases are shared with TRBD1. The ends lost 5 bases at V and 2 bases at J; junction bases unmatched: 3. The CDR3 contains 15 residues. Germline CDR1 is SGHAT and CDR2 is FQNNGV. The CDR3 protein is CASSRQGAPGNTIYF. The DNA for the CDR3 is TGTGCCAGCAGCCGACAGGGGGCGCCTGGAAACACCATATATTTT.